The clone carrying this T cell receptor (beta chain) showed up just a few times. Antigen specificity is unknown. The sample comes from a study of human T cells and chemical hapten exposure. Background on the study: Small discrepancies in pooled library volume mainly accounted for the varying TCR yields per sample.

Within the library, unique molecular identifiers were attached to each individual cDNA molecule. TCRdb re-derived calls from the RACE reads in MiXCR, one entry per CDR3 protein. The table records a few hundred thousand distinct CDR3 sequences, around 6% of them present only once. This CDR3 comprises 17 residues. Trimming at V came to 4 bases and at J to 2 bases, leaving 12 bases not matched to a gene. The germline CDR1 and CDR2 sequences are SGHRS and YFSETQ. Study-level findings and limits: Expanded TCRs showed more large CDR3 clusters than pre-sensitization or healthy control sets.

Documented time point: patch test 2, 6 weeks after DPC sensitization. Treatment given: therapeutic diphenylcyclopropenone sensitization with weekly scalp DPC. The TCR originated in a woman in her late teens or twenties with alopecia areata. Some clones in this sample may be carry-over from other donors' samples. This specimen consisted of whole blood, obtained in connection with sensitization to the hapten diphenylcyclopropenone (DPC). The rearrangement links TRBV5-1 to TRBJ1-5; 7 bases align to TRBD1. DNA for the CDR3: TGCGCCAGCAGCACAGGGACAGAGGCTGGCGGCAATCAGCCCCAGCATTTT. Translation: CASSTGTEAGGNQPQHF.